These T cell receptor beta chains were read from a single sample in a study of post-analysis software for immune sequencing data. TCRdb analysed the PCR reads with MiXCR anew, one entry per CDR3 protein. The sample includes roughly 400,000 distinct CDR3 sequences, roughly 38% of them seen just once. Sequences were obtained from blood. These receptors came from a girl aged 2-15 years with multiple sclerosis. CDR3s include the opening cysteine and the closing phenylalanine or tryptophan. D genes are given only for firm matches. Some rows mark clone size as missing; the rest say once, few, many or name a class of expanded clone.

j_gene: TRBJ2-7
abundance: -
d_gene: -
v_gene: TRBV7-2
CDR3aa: CASSLAEGFPYEQYF
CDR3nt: TGTGCCAGCAGCTTAGCGGAGGGGTTCCCCTACGAGCAGTACTTC

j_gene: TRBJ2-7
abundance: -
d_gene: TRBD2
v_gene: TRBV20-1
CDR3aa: CSAHAGGPREQYF
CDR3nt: TGCAGTGCTCACGCGGGGGGCCCTCGGGAGCAGTACTTC

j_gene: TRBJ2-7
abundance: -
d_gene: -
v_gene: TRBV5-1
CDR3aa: CASSPLRQGNSYEQYF
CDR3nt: TGCGCCAGCAGCCCCCTCCGCCAGGGGAACTCCTACGAGCAGTACTTC

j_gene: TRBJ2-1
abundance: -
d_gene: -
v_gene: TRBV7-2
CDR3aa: CASSRKIGQFF
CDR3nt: TGTGCCAGCAGCCGTAAGATTGGGCAGTTCTTC

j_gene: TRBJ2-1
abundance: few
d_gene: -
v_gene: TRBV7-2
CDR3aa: CASSQWRDEQFF
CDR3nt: TGTGCCAGCAGCCAGTGGCGCGATGAGCAGTTCTTC

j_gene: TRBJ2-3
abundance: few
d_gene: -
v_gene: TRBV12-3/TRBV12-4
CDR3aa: CASRLDDSSTDTQYF
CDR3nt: TGTGCCAGCAGGCTAGATGACTCTAGCACAGATACGCAGTATTTT

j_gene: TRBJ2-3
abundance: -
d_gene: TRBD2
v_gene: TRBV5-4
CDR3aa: CASSSPSGRALGDGTDTQYF
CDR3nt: TGTGCCAGCAGCTCACCTAGCGGGAGGGCCCTCGGTGACGGCACAGATACGCAGTATTTT

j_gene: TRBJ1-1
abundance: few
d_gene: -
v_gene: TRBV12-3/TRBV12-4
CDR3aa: CASSFDPDSNTEAFF
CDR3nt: TGTGCCAGCAGTTTTGATCCAGATTCGAACACTGAAGCTTTCTTT

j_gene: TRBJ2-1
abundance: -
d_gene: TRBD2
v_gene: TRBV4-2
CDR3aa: CASSQLWTSGWYNEQFF
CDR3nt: TGTGCCAGCAGCCAACTCTGGACTAGCGGGTGGTACAATGAGCAGTTCTTC

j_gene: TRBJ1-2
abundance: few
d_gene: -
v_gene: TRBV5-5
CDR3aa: CASSLDSRQLRTIYTF
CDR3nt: TGTGCCAGCAGCTTGGATTCGCGGCAACTCAGGACTATTTACACCTTC

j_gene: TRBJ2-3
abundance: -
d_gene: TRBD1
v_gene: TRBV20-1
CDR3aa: CSAGNRGPSTDTQYF
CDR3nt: TGCAGTGCTGGCAACAGGGGGCCCAGCACAGATACGCAGTATTTT

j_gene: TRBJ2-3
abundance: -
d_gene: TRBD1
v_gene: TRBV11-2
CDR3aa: CASSLGQGGITDTQYF
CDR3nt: TGTGCCAGCAGCCTCGGACAGGGGGGAATCACAGATACGCAGTATTTT

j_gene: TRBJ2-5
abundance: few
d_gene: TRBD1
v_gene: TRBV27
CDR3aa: CASSFLRGQVQETQYF
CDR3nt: TGTGCCAGCAGCTTTCTCAGAGGACAGGTCCAAGAGACCCAGTACTTC

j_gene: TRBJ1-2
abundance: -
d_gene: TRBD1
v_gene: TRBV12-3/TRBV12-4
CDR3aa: CASSFSGGQFYGYTF
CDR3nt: TGTGCCAGCAGCTTCTCCGGGGGACAGTTCTATGGCTACACCTTC

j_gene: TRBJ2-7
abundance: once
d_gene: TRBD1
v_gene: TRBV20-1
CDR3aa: CSARGTGGEQYF
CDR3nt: TGCAGTGCTAGAGGGACAGGGGGCGAGCAGTACTTC

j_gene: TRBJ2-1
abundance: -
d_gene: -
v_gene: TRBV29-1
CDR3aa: CSVEEGSPYNEQFF
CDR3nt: TGCAGCGTTGAAGAAGGCTCTCCTTACAATGAGCAGTTCTTC

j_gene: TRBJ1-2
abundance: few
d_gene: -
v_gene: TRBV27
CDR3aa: CASRPDTKYGYTF
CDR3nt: TGTGCCAGCAGGCCGGACACGAAATATGGCTACACCTTC

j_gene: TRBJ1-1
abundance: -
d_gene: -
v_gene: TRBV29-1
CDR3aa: CSVDHGRKGDEAFF
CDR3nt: TGCAGCGTTGACCACGGGAGAAAAGGGGATGAAGCTTTCTTT

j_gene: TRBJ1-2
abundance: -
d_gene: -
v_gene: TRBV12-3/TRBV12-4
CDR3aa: CASSPFGQHYGYTF
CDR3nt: TGTGCCAGCAGTCCCTTCGGACAACACTATGGCTACACCTTC

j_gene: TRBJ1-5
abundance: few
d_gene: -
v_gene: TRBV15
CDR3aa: CATSSPPDRNSNQPQHF
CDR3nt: TGTGCCACCAGCTCTCCCCCAGATAGAAATAGCAATCAGCCCCAGCATTTT

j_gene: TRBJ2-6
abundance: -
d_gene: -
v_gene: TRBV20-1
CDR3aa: CSASSHSGANVLTF
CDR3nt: TGCAGTGCTAGTAGTCACTCTGGGGCCAACGTCCTGACTTTC

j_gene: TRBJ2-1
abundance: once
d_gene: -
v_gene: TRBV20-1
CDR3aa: CSARDLVGNEQFF
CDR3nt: TGCAGTGCTAGAGATCTGGTCGGCAACGAGCAGTTCTTC

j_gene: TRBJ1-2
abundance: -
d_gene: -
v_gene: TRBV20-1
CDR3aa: CSARSTNTGYGYTF
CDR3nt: TGCAGTGCTAGATCTACTAATACAGGCTATGGCTACACCTTC

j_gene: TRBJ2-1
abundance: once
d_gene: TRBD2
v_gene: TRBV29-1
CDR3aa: CSVDTGGLAFHEQFF
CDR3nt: TGCAGCGTTGATACCGGGGGACTAGCGTTCCATGAGCAGTTCTTC

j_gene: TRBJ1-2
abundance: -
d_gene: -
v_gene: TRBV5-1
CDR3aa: CASSFAANYGYTF
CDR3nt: TGCGCCAGCAGCTTTGCAGCCAACTATGGCTACACCTTC

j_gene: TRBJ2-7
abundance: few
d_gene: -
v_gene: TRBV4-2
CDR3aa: CASSQVALGLSEQYF
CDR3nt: TGTGCCAGCAGCCAAGTAGCCCTAGGATTAAGCGAGCAGTACTTC

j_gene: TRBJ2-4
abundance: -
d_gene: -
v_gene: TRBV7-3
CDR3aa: CASSLYSREQYF
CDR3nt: TGTGCCAGCAGCTTATACTCTCGAGAGCAGTACTTC

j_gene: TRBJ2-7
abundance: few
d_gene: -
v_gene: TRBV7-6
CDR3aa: CASSFSAETYEQYF
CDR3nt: TGTGCCAGCAGCTTTTCCGCGGAAACCTACGAGCAGTACTTC

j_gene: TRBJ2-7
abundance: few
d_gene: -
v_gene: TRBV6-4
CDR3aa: CASSDSGGGCYEQYF
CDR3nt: TGTGCCAGCAGTGACTCGGGGGGAGGATGTTACGAGCAGTACTTC

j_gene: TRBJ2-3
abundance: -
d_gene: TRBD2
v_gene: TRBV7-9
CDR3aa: CASSFSSAGAGTQYF
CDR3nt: TGTGCCAGCAGCTTTTCGTCAGCGGGAGCGGGTACGCAGTATTTT

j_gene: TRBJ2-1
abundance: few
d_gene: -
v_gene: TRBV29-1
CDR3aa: CSATPVEQFF
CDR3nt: TGCAGCGCCACCCCGGTAGAGCAGTTCTTC

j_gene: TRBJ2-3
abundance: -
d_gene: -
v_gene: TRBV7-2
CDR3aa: CASSSSRVPTDTQYF
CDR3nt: TGTGCCAGCAGCTCTAGCAGGGTGCCCACAGATACGCAGTATTTT

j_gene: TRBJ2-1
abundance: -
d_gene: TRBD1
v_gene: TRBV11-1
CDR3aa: CASSPHGGGQQGEQFF
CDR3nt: TGTGCCAGCAGCCCCCACGGTGGGGGACAGCAGGGCGAGCAGTTCTTC

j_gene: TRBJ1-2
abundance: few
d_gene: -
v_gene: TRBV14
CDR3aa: CASSPTGNYGYTF
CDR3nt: TGTGCCAGCTCACCGACGGGAAACTATGGCTACACCTTC

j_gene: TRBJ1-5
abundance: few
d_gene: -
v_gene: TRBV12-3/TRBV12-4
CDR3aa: CASSVTGYLDNQPQHF
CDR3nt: TGTGCCAGCAGTGTGACAGGATACCTTGACAATCAGCCCCAGCATTTT

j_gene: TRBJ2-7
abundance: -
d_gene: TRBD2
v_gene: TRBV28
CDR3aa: CASRNSGGSYEQYF
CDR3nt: TGTGCCAGCAGAAATAGCGGGGGGAGCTACGAGCAGTACTTC

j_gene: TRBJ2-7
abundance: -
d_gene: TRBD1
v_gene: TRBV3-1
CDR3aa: CASSVTGAEQYF
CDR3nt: TGTGCCAGCAGCGTCACAGGGGCCGAGCAGTACTTC

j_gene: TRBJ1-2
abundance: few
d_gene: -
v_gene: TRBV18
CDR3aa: CASSSPGLSGYGYTF
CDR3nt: TGTGCCAGCTCATCTCCGGGACTCAGTGGCTATGGCTACACCTTC

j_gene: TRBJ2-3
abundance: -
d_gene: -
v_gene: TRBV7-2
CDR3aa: CASSFRGTISTDTQYF
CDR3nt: TGTGCCAGCAGCTTCCGGGGGACGATTAGCACAGATACGCAGTATTTT

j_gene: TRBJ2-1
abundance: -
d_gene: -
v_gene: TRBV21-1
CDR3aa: CASSKTDPGQGAGNEQFF
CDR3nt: TGTGCCAGCAGCAAAACTGATCCGGGACAGGGGGCGGGGAATGAGCAGTTCTTC

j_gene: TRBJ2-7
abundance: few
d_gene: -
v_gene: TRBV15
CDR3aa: CATSRDEVAYEQYF
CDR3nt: TGTGCCACCAGCAGAGATGAAGTCGCGTACGAGCAGTACTTC

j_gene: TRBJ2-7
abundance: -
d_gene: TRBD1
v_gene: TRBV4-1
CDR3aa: CASSQDSDRASYEQYF
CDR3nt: TGCGCCAGCAGCCAAGATTCTGACAGGGCTTCCTACGAGCAGTACTTC

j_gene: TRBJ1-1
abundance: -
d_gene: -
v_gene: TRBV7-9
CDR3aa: CASSLIVNRNTEAFF
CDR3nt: TGTGCCAGCAGCTTAATAGTAAACAGGAACACTGAAGCTTTCTTT

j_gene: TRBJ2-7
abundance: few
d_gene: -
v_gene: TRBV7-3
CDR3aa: CASSLTWKPRYNEQYF
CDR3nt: TGTGCCAGCAGCTTAACGTGGAAACCGAGGTATAACGAGCAGTACTTC

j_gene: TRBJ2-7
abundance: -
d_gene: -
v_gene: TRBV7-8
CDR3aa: CASSPYTYEQYF
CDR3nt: TGTGCCAGCAGTCCCTATACCTACGAGCAGTACTTC

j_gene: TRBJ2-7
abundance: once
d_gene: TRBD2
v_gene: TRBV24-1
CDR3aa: CATSDWGGISSYNEQYF
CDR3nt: TGTGCCACCAGTGATTGGGGGGGGATAAGCTCCTACAATGAGCAGTACTTC

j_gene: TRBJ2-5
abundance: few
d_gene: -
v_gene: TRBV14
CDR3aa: CASSQRGWETQYF
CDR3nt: TGTGCCAGCAGCCAGCGGGGCTGGGAGACCCAGTACTTC

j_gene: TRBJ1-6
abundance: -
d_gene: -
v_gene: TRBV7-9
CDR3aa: CASSLVARAEANSPLHF
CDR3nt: TGTGCCAGCAGCTTAGTGGCTCGGGCAGAAGCTAATTCACCCCTCCACTTT

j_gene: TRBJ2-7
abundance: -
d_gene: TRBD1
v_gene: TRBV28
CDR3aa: CASSPSAGQAAYEQYF
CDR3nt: TGTGCCAGCAGCCCATCGGCGGGACAGGCGGCCTACGAGCAGTACTTC